This TCR beta chain was captured by sequencing in a study of blood T cell repertoires in COVID-19. About the research overall: PBMCs, B-cell-depleted T cells, or T cells were the source of the cDNA or gDNA that made up the material.

Assay: immunoSEQ multiplex PCR; the TCRdb copy retains only in-frame clones and omits some. The repertoire holds over 50,000 clones, with 86% as singletons. The CDR3 has 14 residues. Germline V CDR1 and CDR2: SGHRS, YFSETQ. J lost 5 bases, V lost 4 bases, and 5 bases had no gene match. Input material: peripheral blood. The chain recombines TRBV5-1 with TRBJ1-2; 10 bases are shared with TRBD1. The origin of this receptor is a man aged 70 or older with active COVID-19. The DNA for the CDR3 is TGCGCCAGCAGCCGGACAGGGGGGGATTATGGCTACACCTTC. Translated: CASSRTGGDYGYTF.